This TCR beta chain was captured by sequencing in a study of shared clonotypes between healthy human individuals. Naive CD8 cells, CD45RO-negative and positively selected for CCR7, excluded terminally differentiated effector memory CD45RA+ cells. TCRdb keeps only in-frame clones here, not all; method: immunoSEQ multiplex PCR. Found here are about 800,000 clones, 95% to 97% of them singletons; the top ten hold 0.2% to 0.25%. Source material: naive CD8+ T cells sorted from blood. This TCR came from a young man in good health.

This chain's CDR3 is CASSYGTSGSSYEQYF. The DNA of the CDR3 is TGTGCCAGCAGTTACGGGACTAGCGGGAGCTCCTACGAGCAGTACTTC. This chain uses TRBV6-5 with TRBJ2-7, with 14 bases fitting TRBD2. V trimming: 2 bases; J trimming: 0 bases; junction bases outside the gene matches: 0. The germline CDR1 and CDR2 sequences are MNHEY and SVGAGI. This CDR3 has 16 residues.